The rows below give T cell receptor beta chains drawn from one sample of a study of blood T cell repertoires in COVID-19. TCRdb keeps only in-frame clones here, not all; method: immunoSEQ multiplex PCR. The sample has about 200,000 clones, around 90% seen once. The sequencing input was peripheral blood. The receptors come from a man in his fifties with acute or convalescent COVID-19. CDR3s leave out the opening cysteine and the closing phenylalanine or tryptophan. Each record gives: V gene, clone size, D gene, CDR3 protein. D genes are given only for firm matches. Expanded clones are given a class, and other clones once, few, many or no size at all.

v_call: TRBV5-6; clone_size: NA; d_call: NA; cdr3_aa: ASSLGAQPQH
v_call: TRBV30; clone_size: NA; d_call: NA; cdr3_aa: AWSVTTNTEAF
v_call: TRBV6-5; clone_size: NA; d_call: TRBD1; cdr3_aa: ASSYVTGEVQPQH
v_call: TRBV30; clone_size: NA; d_call: NA; cdr3_aa: AWSPNVLNEQF
v_call: TRBV28; clone_size: NA; d_call: TRBD1; cdr3_aa: ASSSSGTGAKPGKAKNIQY
v_call: TRBV2; clone_size: NA; d_call: TRBD2; cdr3_aa: ASSPVAGGPNEQF
v_call: TRBV3-1/TRBV3-2; clone_size: NA; d_call: NA; cdr3_aa: ASSHLEKLF
v_call: TRBV27; clone_size: NA; d_call: TRBD1; cdr3_aa: ASSLTGAGYEQY
v_call: TRBV18; clone_size: NA; d_call: NA; cdr3_aa: ASSPDRLSGNTIY
v_call: TRBV5-5; clone_size: NA; d_call: NA; cdr3_aa: ASSRGRANQPQH
v_call: TRBV7-9; clone_size: NA; d_call: TRBD2; cdr3_aa: ASSPAGLAGGNIQY
v_call: TRBV6-2/TRBV6-3; clone_size: NA; d_call: NA; cdr3_aa: ASSRQAVYT
v_call: TRBV21-1; clone_size: few; d_call: NA; cdr3_aa: ASTWGLAGRSTDTQY
v_call: TRBV3-1/TRBV3-2; clone_size: once; d_call: TRBD2; cdr3_aa: ASSQGASGITEQY
v_call: TRBV19; clone_size: NA; d_call: NA; cdr3_aa: ASSTGPGGGSIYEQF
v_call: TRBV27; clone_size: once; d_call: NA; cdr3_aa: ASSLFARNEKLF
v_call: TRBV6-6; clone_size: NA; d_call: TRBD1; cdr3_aa: ASSYGDRSPGYT
v_call: TRBV3-1/TRBV3-2; clone_size: few; d_call: NA; cdr3_aa: ASSPVPGTGELF
v_call: TRBV9; clone_size: once; d_call: NA; cdr3_aa: ASSASPLSSGNTIY
v_call: TRBV6-2/TRBV6-3; clone_size: NA; d_call: TRBD1; cdr3_aa: ASSRGPGNTIY
v_call: TRBV7-8; clone_size: NA; d_call: NA; cdr3_aa: ASSLVRGRTEAF
v_call: TRBV30; clone_size: NA; d_call: NA; cdr3_aa: AWSVGSDTQY
v_call: TRBV29-1; clone_size: NA; d_call: NA; cdr3_aa: SVAHQANYGYT
v_call: TRBV7-6; clone_size: NA; d_call: NA; cdr3_aa: ASSLVWRGLADTQY
v_call: TRBV6-5; clone_size: few; d_call: NA; cdr3_aa: ASSYGRAKNIQY
v_call: TRBV6-4; clone_size: NA; d_call: NA; cdr3_aa: ASSDSAGEWL
v_call: TRBV10-2; clone_size: NA; d_call: NA; cdr3_aa: ASSESTHGYGYT
v_call: TRBV7-9; clone_size: NA; d_call: TRBD1; cdr3_aa: ASSFQGAGEQY